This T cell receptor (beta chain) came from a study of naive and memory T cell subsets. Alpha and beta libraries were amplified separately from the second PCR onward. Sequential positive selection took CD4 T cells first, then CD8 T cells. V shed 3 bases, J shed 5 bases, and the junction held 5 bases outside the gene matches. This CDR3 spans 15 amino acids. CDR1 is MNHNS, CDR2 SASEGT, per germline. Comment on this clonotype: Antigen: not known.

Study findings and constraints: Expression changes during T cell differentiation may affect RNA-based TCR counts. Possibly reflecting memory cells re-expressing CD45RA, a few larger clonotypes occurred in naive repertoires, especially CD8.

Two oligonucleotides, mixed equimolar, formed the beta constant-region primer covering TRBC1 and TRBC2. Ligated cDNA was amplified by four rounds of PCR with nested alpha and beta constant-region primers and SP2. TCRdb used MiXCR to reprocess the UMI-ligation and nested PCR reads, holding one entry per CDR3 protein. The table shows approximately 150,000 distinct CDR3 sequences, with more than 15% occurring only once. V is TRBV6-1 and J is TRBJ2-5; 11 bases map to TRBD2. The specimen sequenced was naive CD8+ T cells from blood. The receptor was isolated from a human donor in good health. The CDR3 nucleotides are TGTGCCAGCAGTGAGACTAGCGGGATCCCTGAGACCCAGTACTTC. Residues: CASSETSGIPETQYF.